Reported below is one T cell receptor beta chain. In the study's own analysis: Researchers report that nucleated cell counts were estimated from reference gene primer amplification. Generated by immunoSEQ multiplex PCR, the TCRdb table keeps only in-frame clones and is missing some. V and J calls and clone size are copied from that table; D and trimming were computed from the DNA. This sample carries 190,000 or so clones, roughly 89% of them seen once, and the ten largest clones take roughly 0.6%. The data derive from a study of blood T cell repertoires in COVID-19. Material for sequencing was peripheral blood. The sequence was obtained from a man aged 45-60 years with acute or convalescent COVID-19.

The CDR3 loop reads CASSQDGQGGVRLFF. The CDR3 coding sequence is TGTGCCAGCAGCCAAGACGGACAGGGTGGGGTGAGACTGTTTTTT. This chain joins TRBV3-1 (or the pseudogene TRBV3-2) and TRBJ1-4; 8 bases map to TRBD1. V lost 0 bases to trimming and J lost 13 bases; unmatched junction nucleotides: 10. CDR1 and CDR2 from the germline V gene are LGHDT and YNNKEL (reference sequence). The CDR3 consists of 15 residues.